The T cell receptor beta chain described here comes from a study of regulatory T cells in long-lasting Graves disease. This clonotype was observed a few times. As yet, its antigen is unknown. Germline assignment: CDR1 SGHRS and CDR2 YFSETQ. V lost 3 bases and J 8 bases, leaving 9 bases between the germline ends. CDR3 length: 13 amino acids. Study results and caveats: The study found lower TCR diversity in persistent Graves' patients than in newly diagnosed ones.

Described time point: newly diagnosed GD, antithyroid drugs for less than 3 months. The TCR library was prepared using RNA isolated from PBMCs. The TCR beta library used iRepertoire HTBI primers with Arm-PCR amplification of CDR3. TCRdb recomputed calls from the multiplex PCR reads with MiXCR, one row per CDR3 protein. The table has 400,000 to 500,000 distinct CDR3 sequences, approximately 14% seen once. These data also formed part of another study, on T cells in Graves' hyperthyroidism and ophthalmopathy. This second report adds: Most expanded thyroid clonotypes above 0.001 recurred in blood.

Sequenced here: peripheral blood mononuclear cells (PBMCs), sampled at new diagnosis, from a patient treated with antithyroid drugs. The receptor was derived from a woman aged 45-59 years with Graves disease. The chain recombines TRBV5-1 with TRBJ1-6; D is possibly TRBD1 (5 bases). Written as DNA, the CDR3 is TGCGCCAGCAGCTCCCAGACAGATTCACCCCTCCACTTT. It specifies CASSSQTDSPLHF.